This T cell receptor beta chain derives from a study of blood T cell repertoires in COVID-19. About the study: T cells, B-cell-depleted T cells, or PBMCs supplied cDNA or gDNA.

The CDR3 is 15 residues long. Germline CDR1 and CDR2: SGHNT and YYREEE (reference sequence). Trimming took 4 bases from V and 2 from J; bases not matched to a gene: 5. Assay: immunoSEQ multiplex PCR; the TCRdb copy retains only in-frame clones and omits some. Here the sample spans roughly 130,000 clones, roughly 84% being singletons. The gene calls are TRBV5-4 and TRBJ2-7; 11 positions agree with TRBD1. This clonotype was obtained from a woman aged 25-40 years who had recovered from COVID-19. Sequencing used peripheral blood. The CDR3 loop reads CASSKGQGATYEQYF. The CDR3 nucleotides are TGTGCCAGCAGCAAAGGACAGGGGGCCACCTACGAGCAGTACTTC.